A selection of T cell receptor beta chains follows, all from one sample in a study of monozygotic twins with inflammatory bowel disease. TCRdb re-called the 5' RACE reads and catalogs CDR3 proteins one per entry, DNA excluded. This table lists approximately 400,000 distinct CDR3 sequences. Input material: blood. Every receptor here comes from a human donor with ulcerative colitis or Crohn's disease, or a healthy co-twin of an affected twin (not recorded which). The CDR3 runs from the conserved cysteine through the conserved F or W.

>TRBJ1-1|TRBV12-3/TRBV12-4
CASSSTTGGPTEAFF
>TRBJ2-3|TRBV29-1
CSVDSTDTQYF
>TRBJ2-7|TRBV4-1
CASSQDRTSYEQYF
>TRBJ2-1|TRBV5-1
CASSLGLVSGNEQFF
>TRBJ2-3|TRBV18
CASSPGHRTDTQYF
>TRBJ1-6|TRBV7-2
CASSFRTGGGSPLHF
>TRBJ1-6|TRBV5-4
CASSSEGLGNSPLHF
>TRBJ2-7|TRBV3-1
CASSRGGAFYEQYF
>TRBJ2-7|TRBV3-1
CASSNRDRGKGQYF
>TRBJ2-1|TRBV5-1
CASMAGGSKDEQFF
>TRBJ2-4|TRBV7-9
CASSLRGGRDDIQYF
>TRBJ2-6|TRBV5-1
CASSLFQTGGISGANVLTF
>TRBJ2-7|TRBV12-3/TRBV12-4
CASSLHSGEQYF
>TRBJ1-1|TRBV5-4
CASSLGVENTEAFF
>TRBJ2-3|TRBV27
CASSSRTSYTDTQYF
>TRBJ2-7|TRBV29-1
CSVVQGPYEQYF
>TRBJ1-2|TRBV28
CASSSSSNRGGYTF
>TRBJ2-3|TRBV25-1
CASKFRDTQYF
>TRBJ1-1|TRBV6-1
CASSASWGTGVSEAFF
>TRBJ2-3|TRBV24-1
CATSSRTGTDTQYF
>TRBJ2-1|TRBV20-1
CSARGGADHPSGSYNEQFF
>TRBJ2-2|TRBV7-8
CASSLSRLAGAPNTGELFF
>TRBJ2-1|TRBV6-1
CASTPTRGGRGNEQFF
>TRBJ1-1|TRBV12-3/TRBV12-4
CASSFGQGKRNTEAFF
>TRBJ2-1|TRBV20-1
CSAREPGRVYNEQFF
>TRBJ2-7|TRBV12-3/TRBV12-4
CASRLTGAHYEQYF
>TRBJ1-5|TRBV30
CAWSPQLGNQPQHF
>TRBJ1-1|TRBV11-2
CASSLDRQGRGAFF
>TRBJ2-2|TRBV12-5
CASGRGQGDGGELFF
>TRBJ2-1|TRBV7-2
CASSLVGGLANEQFF
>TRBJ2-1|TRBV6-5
CASSYSIQGPYNEQFF
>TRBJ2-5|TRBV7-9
CASSLDWRETQYF
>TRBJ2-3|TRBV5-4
CASSLVLGGSTDTQYF